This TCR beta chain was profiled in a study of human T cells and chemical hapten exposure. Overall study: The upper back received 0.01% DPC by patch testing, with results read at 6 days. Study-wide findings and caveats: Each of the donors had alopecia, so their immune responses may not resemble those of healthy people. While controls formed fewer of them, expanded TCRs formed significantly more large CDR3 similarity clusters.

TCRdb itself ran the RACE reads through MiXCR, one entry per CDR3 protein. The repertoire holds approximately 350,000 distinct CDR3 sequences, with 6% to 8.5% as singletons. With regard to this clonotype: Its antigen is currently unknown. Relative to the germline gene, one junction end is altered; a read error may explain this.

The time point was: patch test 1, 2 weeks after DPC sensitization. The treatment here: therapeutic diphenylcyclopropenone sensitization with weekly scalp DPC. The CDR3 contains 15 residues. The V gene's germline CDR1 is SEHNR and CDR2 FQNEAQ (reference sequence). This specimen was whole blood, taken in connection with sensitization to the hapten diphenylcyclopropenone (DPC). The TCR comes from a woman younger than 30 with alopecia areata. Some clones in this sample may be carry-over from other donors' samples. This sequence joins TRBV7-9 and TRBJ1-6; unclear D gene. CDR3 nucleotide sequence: TGTGCCAGCAACTTAGGTAGCTCCTATAATTCACCCCTCCACTTT. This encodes CASNLGSSYNSPLHF.